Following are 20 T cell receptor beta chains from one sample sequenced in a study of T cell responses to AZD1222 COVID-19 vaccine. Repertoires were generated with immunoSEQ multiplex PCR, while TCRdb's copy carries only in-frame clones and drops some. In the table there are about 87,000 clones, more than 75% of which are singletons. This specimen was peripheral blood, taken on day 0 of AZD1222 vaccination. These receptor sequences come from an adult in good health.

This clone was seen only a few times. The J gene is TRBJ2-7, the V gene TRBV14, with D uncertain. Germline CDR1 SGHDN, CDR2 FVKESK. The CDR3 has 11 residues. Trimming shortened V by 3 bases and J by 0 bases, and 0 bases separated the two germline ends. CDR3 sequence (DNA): TGTGCCAGCAGCCACTCCTACGAGCAGTACTTC. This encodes CASSHSYEQYF.

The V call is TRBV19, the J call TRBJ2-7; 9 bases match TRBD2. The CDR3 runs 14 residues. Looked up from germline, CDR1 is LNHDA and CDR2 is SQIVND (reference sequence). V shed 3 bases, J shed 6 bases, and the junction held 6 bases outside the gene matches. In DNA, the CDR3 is TGTGCCAGTAGTATCGCGGGAGGGACGCGCGAGCAGTACTTC. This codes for CASSIAGGTREQYF.

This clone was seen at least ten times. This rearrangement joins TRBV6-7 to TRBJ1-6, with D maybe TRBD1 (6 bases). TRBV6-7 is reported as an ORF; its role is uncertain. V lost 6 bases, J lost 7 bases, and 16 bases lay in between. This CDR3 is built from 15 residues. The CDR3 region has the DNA TGTGCCAGCAGACGGAGACAGGAAGGGAATTCACCCCTCCACTTT. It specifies CASRRRQEGNSPLHF.

DNA of the CDR3: TGTGCCACCAGTGTCAGGGGGATTCCCTACGAGCAGTACTTC. Amino acids: CATSVRGIPYEQYF. V usage is TRBV24-1 and J usage is TRBJ2-7; 7 bases are shared with TRBD1. With 5 bases clipped from V and 2 bases from J, the junction kept 5 bases outside the gene matches. Looked up from germline, CDR1 is KGHDR and CDR2 is SFDVKD. CDR3 length: 14 amino acids.

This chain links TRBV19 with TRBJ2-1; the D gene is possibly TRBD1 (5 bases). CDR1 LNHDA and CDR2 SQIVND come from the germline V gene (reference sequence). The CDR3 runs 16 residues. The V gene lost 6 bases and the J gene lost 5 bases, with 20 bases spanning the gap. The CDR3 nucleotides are TGTGCCAGTAGGATCTGGGGCGCAAAGGTTGACAATGAGCAGTTCTTC. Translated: CASRIWGAKVDNEQFF.

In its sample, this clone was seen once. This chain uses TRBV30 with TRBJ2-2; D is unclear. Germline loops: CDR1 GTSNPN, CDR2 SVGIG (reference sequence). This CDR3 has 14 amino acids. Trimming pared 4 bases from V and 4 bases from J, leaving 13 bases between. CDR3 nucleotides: TGTGCCTGGATTACGATTACCTCCACCGGGGAGCTGTTTTTT. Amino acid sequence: CAWITITSTGELFF.

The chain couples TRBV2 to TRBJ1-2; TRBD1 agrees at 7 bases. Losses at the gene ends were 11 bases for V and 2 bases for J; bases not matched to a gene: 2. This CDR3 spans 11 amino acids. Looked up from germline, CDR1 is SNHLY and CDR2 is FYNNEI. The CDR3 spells CASQGNYGYTF. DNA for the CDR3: TGTGCCTCACAGGGGAACTATGGCTACACCTTC.

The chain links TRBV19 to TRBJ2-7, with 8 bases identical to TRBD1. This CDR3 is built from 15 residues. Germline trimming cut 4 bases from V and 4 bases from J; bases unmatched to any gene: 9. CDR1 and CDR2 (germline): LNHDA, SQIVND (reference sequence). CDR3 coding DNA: TGTGCCAGTAGTAGAACCGGGACAGGAGATTACGAGCAGTACTTC. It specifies CASSRTGTGDYEQYF.

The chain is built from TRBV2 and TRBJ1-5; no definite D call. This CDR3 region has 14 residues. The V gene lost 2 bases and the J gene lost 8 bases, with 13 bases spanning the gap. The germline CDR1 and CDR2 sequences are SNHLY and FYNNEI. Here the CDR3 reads CASSELPVMKPQHF. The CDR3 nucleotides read TGTGCCAGCAGTGAATTACCTGTAATGAAGCCCCAGCATTTT. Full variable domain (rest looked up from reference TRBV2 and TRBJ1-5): EPEVTQTPSHQVTQMGQEVILRCVPISNHLYFYWYRQILGQKVEFLVSFYNNEISEKSEIFDDQFSVERPDGSNFTLKIRSTKLEDSAMYFCASSELPVMKPQHFGDGTRLSIL.

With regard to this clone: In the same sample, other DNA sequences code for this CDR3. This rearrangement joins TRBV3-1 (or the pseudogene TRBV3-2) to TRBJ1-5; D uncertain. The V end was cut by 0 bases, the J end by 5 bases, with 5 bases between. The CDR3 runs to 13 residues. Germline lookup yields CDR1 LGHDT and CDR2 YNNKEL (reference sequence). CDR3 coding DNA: TGTGCCAGCAGCCAAGATAGGGATCAGCCCCAGCATTTT. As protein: CASSQDRDQPQHF.

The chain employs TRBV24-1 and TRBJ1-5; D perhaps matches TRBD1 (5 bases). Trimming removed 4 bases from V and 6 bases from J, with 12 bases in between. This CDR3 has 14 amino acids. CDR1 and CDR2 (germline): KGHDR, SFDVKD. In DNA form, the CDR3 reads TGTGCCACCAGTGAAGCTTCGGGGGGTCAGCCCCAGCATTTT. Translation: CATSEASGGQPQHF.

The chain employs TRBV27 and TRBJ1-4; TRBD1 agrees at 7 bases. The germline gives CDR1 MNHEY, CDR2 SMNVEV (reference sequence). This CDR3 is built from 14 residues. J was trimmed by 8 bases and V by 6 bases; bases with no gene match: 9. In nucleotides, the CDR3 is TGTGCCAGCAGGGGACAGCTTAATGGCGAAAAACTGTTTTTT. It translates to CASRGQLNGEKLFF.

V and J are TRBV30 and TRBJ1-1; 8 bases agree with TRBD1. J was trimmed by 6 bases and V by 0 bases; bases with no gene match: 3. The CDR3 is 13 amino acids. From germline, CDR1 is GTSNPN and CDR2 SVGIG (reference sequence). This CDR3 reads CAWSVRQGSEAFF. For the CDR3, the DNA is TGTGCCTGGAGTGTCCGACAGGGGTCTGAAGCTTTCTTT. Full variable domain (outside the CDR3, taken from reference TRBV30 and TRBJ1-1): SQTIHQWPATLVQPVGSPLSLECTVEGTSNPNLYWYRQAAGRGLQLLFYSVGIGQISSEVPQNLSASRPQDRQFILSSKKLLLSDSGFYLCAWSVRQGSEAFFGQGTRLTVV.

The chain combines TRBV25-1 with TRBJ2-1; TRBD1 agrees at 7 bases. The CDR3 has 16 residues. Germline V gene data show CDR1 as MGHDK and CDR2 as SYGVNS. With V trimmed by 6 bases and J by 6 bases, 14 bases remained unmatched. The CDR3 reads CASSGLPGQFFNEQFF. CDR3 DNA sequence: TGTGCCAGCAGCGGACTGCCGGGACAGTTCTTCAATGAGCAGTTCTTC.

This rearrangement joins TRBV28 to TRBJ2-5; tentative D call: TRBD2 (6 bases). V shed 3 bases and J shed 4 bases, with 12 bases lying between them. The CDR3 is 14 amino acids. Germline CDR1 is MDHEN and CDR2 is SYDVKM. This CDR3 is CASSFVRRGETQYF. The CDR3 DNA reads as TGTGCCAGCAGTTTCGTCAGGAGGGGAGAGACCCAGTACTTC.

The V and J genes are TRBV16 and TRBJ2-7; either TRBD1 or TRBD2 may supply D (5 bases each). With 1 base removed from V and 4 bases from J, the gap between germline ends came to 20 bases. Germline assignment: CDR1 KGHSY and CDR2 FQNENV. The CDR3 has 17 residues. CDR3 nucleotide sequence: TGTGCCAGCAGCCAATATGAATTGACGGGGAAGGGGTACGAGCAGTACTTC. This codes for CASSQYELTGKGYEQYF.

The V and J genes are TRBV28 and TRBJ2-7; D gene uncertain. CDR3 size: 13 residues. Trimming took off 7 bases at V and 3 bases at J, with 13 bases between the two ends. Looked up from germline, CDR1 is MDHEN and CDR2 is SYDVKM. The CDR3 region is CASTNYLGYEQYF. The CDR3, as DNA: TGTGCCAGCACCAACTACTTAGGCTACGAGCAGTACTTC.

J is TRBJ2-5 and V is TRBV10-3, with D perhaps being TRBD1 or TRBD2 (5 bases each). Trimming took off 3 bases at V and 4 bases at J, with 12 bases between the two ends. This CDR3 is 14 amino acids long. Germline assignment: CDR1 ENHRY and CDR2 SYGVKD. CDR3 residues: CAISEPGPGETQYF. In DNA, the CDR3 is TGTGCCATCAGTGAACCGGGACCAGGAGAGACCCAGTACTTC.

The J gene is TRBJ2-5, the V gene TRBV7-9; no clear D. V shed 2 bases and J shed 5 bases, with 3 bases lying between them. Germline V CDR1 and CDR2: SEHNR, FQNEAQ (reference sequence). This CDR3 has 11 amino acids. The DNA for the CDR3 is TGTGCCAGCAGCTTAATGGAGACCCAGTACTTC. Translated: CASSLMETQYF.

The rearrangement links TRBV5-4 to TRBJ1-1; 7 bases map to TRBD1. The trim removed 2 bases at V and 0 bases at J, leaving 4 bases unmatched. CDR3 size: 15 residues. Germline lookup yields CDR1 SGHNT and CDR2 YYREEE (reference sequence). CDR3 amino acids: CASSFAGQLNTEAFF. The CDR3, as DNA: TGTGCCAGCAGCTTTGCGGGACAGCTGAACACTGAAGCTTTCTTT.